The rows below give T cell receptor beta chains drawn from one sample of a study of T cells after yellow fever vaccination. TCRdb analysed the 5' RACE reads with MiXCR anew, one entry per CDR3 protein. This sample has a few hundred thousand distinct CDR3 sequences, with about 15% found just once. This specimen consisted of PBMCs, obtained 5 days after the first yellow fever vaccination. The receptor set was obtained from a man aged 18 to 35 who received the YFV17D yellow fever vaccine. The CDR3 runs from the conserved cysteine through the conserved F or W. D genes are given only for firm matches. Only part of the rows carry a size: once, few, many, or a class if the clone is expanded.

J gene	clone size	V gene	D gene	CDR3 DNA	CDR3 protein
TRBJ2-5	-	TRBV6-1	TRBD2	TGTGCCAGCAGTGAAGTGGTAGCGGGGGGCGAAGAGACCCAGTACTTC	CASSEVVAGGEETQYF
TRBJ1-3	many	TRBV12-3/TRBV12-4	-	TGTGCCAGCAGGCCTTCCGGGACATCTGGAAACACCATATATTTT	CASRPSGTSGNTIYF
TRBJ2-3	-	TRBV5-1	-	TGCGCCAGCAGCTTGTCCGGATTTCCTACAGATACGCAGTATTTT	CASSLSGFPTDTQYF
TRBJ1-2	few	TRBV6-5	-	TGTGCCAGCAGCAGCGACAGGTCCGGCTACACCTTC	CASSSDRSGYTF
TRBJ2-2	few	TRBV5-5	TRBD1	TGTGCCAGCAGCAAAGGACAGGGTGTAAACACCGGGGAGCTGTTTTTT	CASSKGQGVNTGELFF
TRBJ2-7	few	TRBV7-6	TRBD1	TGTGCCAGCAGCAAAGGGGGACAGGGATTCACCTACGAGCAGTACTTC	CASSKGGQGFTYEQYF
TRBJ2-1	few	TRBV30	TRBD1	TGTGCCCAGGACAGGGGGGTCCTCTACAATGAGCAGTTCTTC	CAQDRGVLYNEQFF
TRBJ2-3	-	TRBV7-7	TRBD2	TGTGCCAGCAGACCCCTAGCGGGGCACACAGATACGCAGTATTTT	CASRPLAGHTDTQYF
TRBJ2-5	few	TRBV7-2	-	TGTGCCAGCAGCATAGCGGTTCAAGAGACCCAGTACTTC	CASSIAVQETQYF
TRBJ2-1	-	TRBV7-2	-	TGTGCCAGCGCCCGACAGGGACGGGGGAATGAGCAGTTCTTC	CASARQGRGNEQFF
TRBJ2-6	-	TRBV5-4	-	TGTGCCAGCCAGAGCGGGCGGGCGCGATCTGGGGCCAACGTCCTGACTTTC	CASQSGRARSGANVLTF
TRBJ2-1	-	TRBV4-1	TRBD2	TGCGCCAGCAGCCAAGATAGCGGGGTGTCCTACAATGAGCAGTTCTTC	CASSQDSGVSYNEQFF
TRBJ2-3	-	TRBV7-9	-	TGTGCCAGCAGCCTGCAGGAAAACACAGATACGCAGTATTTT	CASSLQENTDTQYF
TRBJ1-4	many	TRBV7-2	-	TGTGCCAGCGCAAGGGGGAGGGTGGCTGAAAAACTGTTTTTT	CASARGRVAEKLFF
TRBJ2-3	few	TRBV10-3	-	TGTGCGGGGGGTAGTTGGACAGATACGCAGTATTTT	CAGGSWTDTQYF
TRBJ2-2	-	TRBV20-1	TRBD2	TGCAGTGCTAGTACAGCGGGGGTGGGGGAGCTGTTTTTT	CSASTAGVGELFF
TRBJ2-6	-	TRBV7-2	-	TGTGCCAGCCCCCTTCTGCAATCTGGGGCCAACGTCCTGACTTTC	CASPLLQSGANVLTF
TRBJ2-3	few	TRBV7-2	-	TGTGCCAGCAGCTTACGGTATTTGATAGATACGCAGTATTTT	CASSLRYLIDTQYF
TRBJ1-5	few	TRBV19	TRBD1	TGTGCCAGTAGTAAAGGACAGGGTAGGGAGCCCCAGCATTTT	CASSKGQGREPQHF
TRBJ1-3	few	TRBV5-5	-	TGTGCCAGCAGCTTGTCGGGATCCGCTGGAAACACCATATATTTT	CASSLSGSAGNTIYF
TRBJ2-1	-	TRBV7-9	TRBD2	TGTGCCAGCAGCTCGGGGGGGCCGAATGAGCAGTTCTTC	CASSSGGPNEQFF
TRBJ2-5	-	TRBV4-1	-	TGCGCCAGCAGCCAAGATGCGGCAGATCAAGAGACCCAGTACTTC	CASSQDAADQETQYF
TRBJ2-5	few	TRBV9	-	TGTGCCAGCAGCGGAGGAGGCGGGGGCAGAGAGACCCAGTACTTC	CASSGGGGGRETQYF
TRBJ1-4	-	TRBV12-3/TRBV12-4	-	TGTGCCAGCAGTTTTAGTCAACGCAATGAAAAACTGTTTTTT	CASSFSQRNEKLFF
TRBJ2-1	-	TRBV12-3/TRBV12-4	-	TGTGCCAGCGTACAGCTAAACGGTGAGCAGTTCTTC	CASVQLNGEQFF